Here is one T cell receptor (beta chain) with its context. What this receptor recognizes is not known. No much larger clonotype is one base removed from it; base qualities were not supplied. The data originate from a study of PD-1 blockade in classical Hodgkin lymphoma (dated by TCRdb to the early 2020s). Background on the whole study: Nivolumab dosing was 3 mg/kg intravenously every 2 weeks, continuing until either disease progression or unacceptable toxicity. The study used CyTOF and TCR beta sequencing to define a peripheral blood immune signature of response to PD-1 blockade in classical Hodgkin lymphoma.

CDR1 is given as SGDLS and CDR2 as YYNGEE, both from the germline V gene. The CDR3 runs 17 amino acids, cysteine and phenylalanine included. Just CDR3 DNA is preserved here, 51 bases in frame from base 1. V is clipped by 2 bases and J by 0 bases, and the sequence between their germline boundaries is 14 bases long. Results and caveats for the whole study, not just this receptor: Newly diagnosed patients were reported to have lower baseline TCR diversity than healthy donors, and relapsed/refractory patients were reported to have lower baseline TCR diversity still. Trial patients achieving complete response had baseline diversity similar to newly diagnosed patients, whereas partial responders and progressors had significantly lower diversity. A significant rise by C4D1 was seen in CD4+ but not CD8+ TCR diversity (p=0.0027 vs p=0.16), with the rise being most apparent in complete responders (p=0.02). The study was limited to a single clinical trial cohort, and causes of repertoire differences, possibly disease activity or prior therapy, remained undefined. Lower diversity was seen in patients whose nivolumab began less than 1 year after ASCT, and these patients were left out of later analyses so that immune reconstitution would not confound the results.

Genomic DNA was isolated using the Qiagen DNeasy kit from unsorted PBMCs as well as from negatively selected CD4+ and CD8+ fractions. TCR beta CDR3 regions were amplified by immunoSEQ multiplex PCR using primers annealing to V and J segments. A synthetic immune receptor repertoire was used to minimize amplification bias, and remaining bias was computationally removed after sequencing. The source study handled its data this way. Custom Python scripts were used to quantify repertoire diversity as the Shannon entropy index. Unsorted, CD4+ and CD8+ repertoires were examined separately, except in combined analyses, for which CD4+ and CD8+ sequences were merged in silico. Clonal expansion was defined as at least a 2-fold frequency increase after treatment relative to C1D1, with a pseudocount of 0.5 for undetected baseline clones. Clones with 0 or 1 copy at C1D1 were defined as singleton clones, while clones with 2 or more copies were defined as non-singleton clones. Clones expanded in unsorted samples were assigned a CD4+, CD8+ or unknown annotation through matching of protein sequences in sorted samples from the same patient. Diversity changes from C1D1 to C4D1 were tested in paired samples using Wilcoxon tests. TCRdb holds this immuneACCESS table with in-frame rearrangements only. Some clones are missing; in checked studies, unresolved V genes explain under half, and the rest has no known cause. The V and J calls and clone size come from that table; D and trimming were worked out from the DNA. This sample has 90,000 to 95,000 clones in its table, and roughly 89% of those were observed once. Around 10% of the sample rests with the top ten.

The meaning of the sample's time point label: cycle 2 day 1 (C2D1) of nivolumab. Every trial patient had relapsed following autologous stem cell transplantation, and prior brentuximab vedotin exposure was what differed among cohorts A, B and C. The trial cohort comprised some 60 patients with relapsed/refractory classical Hodgkin lymphoma whose best overall responses were complete response, partial response or progressive disease. Trial patients were treated with single-agent nivolumab in the multi-cohort phase II CheckMate 205 trial. Best overall response was determined by an independent review committee according to the 2007 International Working Group response criteria. Trial PBMCs were collected immediately before nivolumab initiation (C1D1) and during therapy at cycle 2 day 1 and cycle 4 day 1. After peripheral blood was drawn into 8 mL Vacutainer Cell Preparation Tubes, PBMCs were isolated by centrifugation and then cryopreserved.

This chain is built from TRBV9 and TRBJ1-4; the D gene cannot be resolved reliably. This clonotype was obtained from a human donor with classical Hodgkin lymphoma. The sample here was peripheral blood mononuclear cells (PBMCs), taken before the second cycle of nivolumab. The DNA sequence reads TGTGCCAGCAGCGTGCATCGCGAGGAGCCAACTAATGAAAAACTGTTTTTT. This encodes CASSVHREEPTNEKLFF.